The 31 T cell receptor beta chains given below trace back to one sample, sequenced in a study of OX40 agonist ivuxolimab in advanced cancers. Sequencing was performed with immunoSEQ multiplex PCR; in TCRdb, only in-frame clones are kept and a portion is missing. The profile covers 39,000 or so clones, with about 93% appearing a single time and roughly a fifth taken by the ten largest. The source material was CD4+ or CD8+ T cells sorted from blood, sampled in a trial of the OX40 agonist ivuxolimab. The receptors originated from an adult with an advanced solid tumor such as melanoma, head and neck, liver or kidney cancer.

V gene TRBV30 combines with J gene TRBJ2-1; TRBD2 matches at 10 bases. The CDR3 totals 15 residues. The germline V gene encodes CDR1 GTSNPN and CDR2 SVGIG (reference sequence). V shed 1 base, J shed 15 bases, and the junction held 15 bases outside the gene matches. CDR3 nucleotides: TGTGCCTGGAGTGCGGGGGATTTGCTAGCGGGAGTGCGGTTCTTC. Translation: CAWSAGDLLAGVRFF.

This chain uses TRBV6-1 with TRBJ2-3, with a tentative D call TRBD2 (6 bases). Germline values: CDR1 MNHNS, CDR2 SASEGT. The CDR3 extends over 16 amino acids. Trimming left V 2 bases short and J 4 bases short, with 16 bases between. The CDR3 sequence: CASSEPGGSVSDTQYF. The CDR3 nucleotides are TGTGCCAGCAGTGAACCCGGGGGTTCAGTCTCAGATACGCAGTATTTT.

The chain couples TRBV2 to TRBJ1-2; perhaps TRBD1 as D (5 bases). This CDR3 comprises 14 residues. V was trimmed by 10 bases and J by 0 bases, leaving 15 bases between them. Germline V gene sequence: CDR1 SNHLY, CDR2 FYNNEI. As DNA, the CDR3 is TGTGCCATAGGGGAAGGTAAAGCTAACTATGGCTACACCTTC. This sequence encodes CAIGEGKANYGYTF.

The chain employs TRBV28 and TRBJ1-2, with TRBD1 as a possible D gene (5 bases). V lost 4 bases to trimming and J lost 6 bases, with 12 bases between them. CDR3 size: 13 residues. Germline loops: CDR1 MDHEN, CDR2 SYDVKM. CDR3 loop: CASSSPRGDGYTF. For the CDR3, the DNA is TGTGCCAGCAGTTCGCCTCGGGGCGATGGCTACACCTTC.

This clone was observed once. The rearrangement links TRBV9 to TRBJ2-1; 9 bases are a match to TRBD2. Germline CDR1 reads SGDLS; CDR2 reads YYNGEE. J gave up 6 bases and V 0 bases, and 7 bases lay outside the gene matches. The CDR3 runs 16 residues. This CDR3 reads CASSVGGLAGSNEQFF. DNA of the CDR3: TGTGCCAGCAGCGTAGGGGGGCTAGCGGGAAGCAATGAGCAGTTCTTC. The variable domain in full, completed from reference TRBV9 and TRBJ2-1, reads DSGVTQTPKHLITATGQRVTLRCSPRSGDLSVYWYQQSLDQGLQFLIQYYNGEERAKGNILERFSAQQFPDLHSELNLSSLELGDSALYFCASSVGGLAGSNEQFFGPGTRLTVL.

The V gene is TRBV6-4, the J gene TRBJ2-3; the D gene is possibly TRBD1 (6 bases). Trimming left V 0 bases short and J 0 bases short, with 7 bases between. CDR1 is MRHNA, CDR2 SNTAGT, per germline. The CDR3 contains 15 residues. CDR3 loop: CASSDSQGSTDTQYF. CDR3 DNA: TGTGCCAGCAGTGACTCGCAGGGGAGCACAGATACGCAGTATTTT.

CDR3: CSVEDRDSYNEQFF. DNA of the CDR3: TGCAGCGTTGAAGATCGAGACAGCTACAATGAGCAGTTCTTC. The genes are TRBV29-1 and TRBJ2-1; a weak D match, TRBD1 (5 bases). This CDR3 is 14 amino acids long. V lost 0 bases and J lost 3, with 9 bases in between. Germline CDR1 and CDR2: SQVTM and ANQGSEA.

The rearrangement uses TRBV28 and TRBJ1-1; TRBD1 agrees at 8 bases. V lost 5 bases and J lost 4; bases outside the gene matches: 12. Germline V gives CDR1 MDHEN, CDR2 SYDVKM. The length of the CDR3 is 16 residues. The chain's CDR3 is CASSPQPGQGGTEAFF. The DNA of the CDR3 is TGTGCCAGCAGTCCCCAACCCGGACAGGGCGGCACTGAAGCTTTCTTT.

The V call is TRBV29-1, the J call TRBJ2-5; weak D call: TRBD1 (6 bases). V lost 6 bases to trimming and J lost 1 base, with 12 bases between them. CDR1 SQVTM and CDR2 ANQGSEA come from the germline V gene. The CDR3 runs 13 residues. The CDR3 loop is CSVTQGTQETQYF. CDR3 bases: TGCAGCGTGACTCAGGGGACCCAAGAGACCCAGTACTTC. The complete variable domain, with remaining parts taken from reference TRBV29-1 and TRBJ2-5, reads SAVISQKPSRDICQRGTSLTIQCQVDSQVTMMFWYRQQPGQSLTLIATANQGSEATYESGFVIDKFPISRPNLTFSTLTVSNMSPEDSSIYLCSVTQGTQETQYFGPGTRLLVL.

The rearrangement joins TRBV30 to TRBJ1-2; D uncertain. This CDR3 region has 13 residues. V was trimmed by 0 bases and J by 8 bases, leaving 13 bases between them. The germline V gene has CDR1 GTSNPN and CDR2 SVGIG (reference sequence). The CDR3 protein is CAWSVLGLRGYTF. Here the CDR3 DNA reads TGTGCCTGGAGTGTACTCGGGTTACGAGGCTACACCTTC.

The CDR3 coding sequence is TGTGCCAGCAGCGACGGGGGGGCCGGGGAGCTGTTTTTT. Its translation is CASSDGGAGELFF. The rearrangement uses TRBV9 and TRBJ2-2; TRBD2 agrees at 8 bases. Unmatched junction bases numbered 1, after V lost 3 bases and J lost 6 bases. In germline, CDR1 is SGDLS, CDR2 YYNGEE. The CDR3 spans 13 residues.

This clone was seen only once. The chain uses TRBV27 and TRBJ2-1; D assignment may be TRBD1 or TRBD2 (6 bases each). This CDR3 has 13 residues. Trimming shortened V by 5 bases and J by 7 bases, and 12 bases separated the two germline ends. Looked up from germline, CDR1 is MNHEY and CDR2 is SMNVEV (reference sequence). CDR3 amino acids: CASSDRGLNEQFF. The DNA for the CDR3 is TGTGCCAGCAGTGACCGGGGGCTAAATGAGCAGTTCTTC.

The chain uses TRBV11-3 and TRBJ2-2, with unresolved D. Germline values: CDR1 SGHNT, CDR2 YENEEA. The CDR3 totals 11 residues. Trimming took 8 bases from V and 4 from J, leaving 5 bases between them. The DNA of the CDR3 is TGTGCCAGCCTGGGCACCGGGGAGCTGTTTTTT. This encodes CASLGTGELFF.

The rearrangement joins TRBV4-2 to TRBJ2-7; a weak D match, TRBD2 (5 bases). The CDR3 contains 17 residues. Germline V CDR1 and CDR2: LGHNA, YNFKEQ. Trimming took off 4 bases at V and 1 base at J, with 20 bases between the two ends. CDR3 in amino acids: CASSPWQAGTLSYEQYF. The CDR3 bases are TGTGCCAGCAGCCCATGGCAGGCGGGTACCCTGTCCTACGAGCAGTACTTC.

The rearrangement uses TRBV4-2 and TRBJ2-3; the D gene is possibly TRBD2 (6 bases). The CDR3 extends over 16 amino acids. The germline V gene encodes CDR1 LGHNA and CDR2 YNFKEQ. Trimming pared 3 bases from V and 3 bases from J, leaving 16 bases between. CDR3: CASSHDSGGDTDTQYF. DNA of the CDR3: TGTGCCAGCAGCCACGATAGCGGAGGCGATACAGATACGCAGTATTTT.

This chain connects TRBV27 to TRBJ2-1; D is possibly TRBD1 or TRBD2 (6 bases each). Trimming left V 4 bases short and J 6 bases short, with 13 bases between. This CDR3 comprises 14 residues. The germline V gene encodes CDR1 MNHEY and CDR2 SMNVEV (reference sequence). CDR3 DNA: TGTGCCAGCAGTTACACCAGGGGAGGCAATGAGCAGTTCTTC. Amino acid sequence: CASSYTRGGNEQFF.

The chain employs TRBV5-1 and TRBJ2-2, with unresolved D. V lost 0 bases to trimming and J lost 4 bases, with 4 bases between them. Germline assignment: CDR1 SGHRS and CDR2 YFSETQ. This CDR3 contains 13 residues. CDR3 DNA sequence: TGCGCCAGCAGCTTGGTGGCCACCGGGGAGCTGTTTTTT. Amino acids: CASSLVATGELFF.

This chain joins TRBV7-9 and TRBJ2-7; 7 bases map to TRBD1. This CDR3 has 15 residues. The V and J ends lost 5 bases and 4 bases, in that order; junction bases with no gene match: 11. The germline V gene encodes CDR1 SEHNR and CDR2 FQNEAQ (reference sequence). The CDR3 is CASSPRTGKVYEQYF. In DNA form, the CDR3 reads TGTGCCAGCAGCCCAAGGACAGGCAAGGTTTACGAGCAGTACTTC.

The rearrangement uses TRBV6-4 and TRBJ2-3; a weak D match, TRBD2 (6 bases). Trimming stripped 0 bases from V and 5 bases from J, with 15 bases between. The germline V gene has CDR1 MRHNA and CDR2 SNTAGT. The CDR3 contains 16 residues. CDR3 coding DNA: TGTGCCAGCAGTGACTCTGGAGGGAGTCGACTAGATACGCAGTATTTT. Its protein is CASSDSGGSRLDTQYF.

The gene calls are TRBV11-3 and TRBJ1-1; D possibly corresponds to TRBD1 (5 bases). This CDR3 is 13 amino acids long. V lost 4 bases to trimming and J lost 2 bases, with 8 bases between them. Germline V CDR1 and CDR2: SGHNT, YENEEA. The CDR3 here is CASSSTDNTEAFF. The DNA of the CDR3 is TGTGCCAGCAGCTCGACAGATAACACTGAAGCTTTCTTT.

The chain couples TRBV28 to TRBJ1-5; D unresolved. Germline V lookup: CDR1 MDHEN, CDR2 SYDVKM. The CDR3 contains 14 residues. V gave up 5 bases and J gave up 0 bases, with 8 bases separating them. The CDR3 bases are TGTGCCAGCAGTCCCCCCACTAGCAATCAGCCCCAGCATTTT. Amino acid sequence: CASSPPTSNQPQHF.

The gene calls are TRBV28 and TRBJ1-4; possibly TRBD1 for D (5 bases). V lost 3 bases and J 4 bases, leaving 9 bases between the germline ends. Per germline, CDR1 MDHEN and CDR2 SYDVKM. The CDR3 loop spans 14 amino acids. CDR3: CASSLAGYNEKLFF. The CDR3 DNA sequence: TGTGCCAGCAGTTTGGCAGGGTATAATGAAAAACTGTTTTTT.

This chain uses TRBV5-6 with TRBJ2-5, with 8 bases that match TRBD2. Trimming at V came to 4 bases and at J to 5 bases, leaving 13 bases not matched to a gene. The length of the CDR3 is 16 residues. CDR1 is SGHDT, CDR2 YYEEEE, per germline. CDR3 region: CASSTRLAGGMETQYF. DNA for the CDR3: TGTGCCAGCAGCACCCGTCTAGCGGGTGGTATGGAGACCCAGTACTTC.

This rearrangement joins TRBV7-9 to TRBJ2-2, with a weak D call TRBD2 (6 bases). This CDR3 contains 17 residues. The germline V gene encodes CDR1 SEHNR and CDR2 FQNEAQ (reference sequence). V dropped 1 base and J dropped 2 bases, with 14 bases sitting between them. The CDR3 nucleotides read TGTGCCAGCAGCTTAGTCGGGCTAGCGTCAAACACCGGGGAGCTGTTTTTT. This translates into CASSLVGLASNTGELFF.

This clone was detected once. The V gene is TRBV11-2, the J gene TRBJ2-1; 11 bases line up with TRBD2. After removal of 4 bases from V and 8 bases from J, the junction contained 4 bases not matched to a gene. CDR1 and CDR2 from the germline V gene are SGHAT and FQNNGV. The CDR3 is 14 residues long. The CDR3 coding sequence is TGTGCCAGCAGCTCTAGCGGGAGGTATCATGAGCAGTTCTTC. This gives the protein CASSSSGRYHEQFF.

This clone appeared once. J is TRBJ2-7 and V is TRBV7-2, with unresolved D. This CDR3 comprises 14 residues. The V gene lost 1 base and the J gene lost 5 bases, with 12 bases spanning the gap. CDR1 SGHTA and CDR2 FQGNSA come from the germline V gene. In nucleotides, the CDR3 is TGTGCCAGCAGCTTAGTCAGCACTCCAGACGAGCAGTACTTC. Its protein is CASSLVSTPDEQYF.

The chain recombines TRBV11-2 with TRBJ2-7, with TRBD1 as a possible D gene (5 bases). The germline CDR1 and CDR2 sequences are SGHAT and FQNNGV. The CDR3 runs to 13 residues. The V and J ends lost 5 bases and 5 bases respectively, with 13 bases between them. CDR3 in amino acids: CASSRERTNEQYF. The DNA for the CDR3 is TGTGCCAGCAGCCGAGAGAGGACAAACGAGCAGTACTTC.

The chain couples TRBV11-2 to TRBJ2-7; perhaps TRBD1 as D (5 bases). V lost 4 bases and J lost 0, with 7 bases in between. Germline assignment: CDR1 SGHAT and CDR2 FQNNGV. The CDR3 consists of 13 residues. The CDR3, as DNA: TGTGCCAGCAGCTCGGACACCTCCTACGAGCAGTACTTC. This codes for CASSSDTSYEQYF.

This chain joins TRBV7-2 and TRBJ1-1; D might be TRBD1 (5 bases). Between the trimmed V and J ends, which lost 3 bases and 11 bases, there was a span of 16 bases. Germline V gene lookup returns CDR1 SGHTA and CDR2 FQGNSA. The CDR3 loop spans 13 amino acids. This chain's CDR3 is CASSFGGAAGAFF. CDR3 bases: TGTGCCAGCAGCTTTGGTGGGGCAGCGGGGGCTTTCTTT.

This clone has just one count. This chain links TRBV29-1 with TRBJ2-3, with 8 positions matching TRBD2. Per germline, CDR1 SQVTM and CDR2 ANQGSEA. CDR3 length: 19 amino acids. V gave up 6 bases and J gave up 6 bases; unmatched junction bases: 26. The CDR3 DNA follows: TGCAGCGTCACAGGGTTAGCGGGAATGCGAACCCAAGGAAGGGATACGCAGTATTTT. It codes for CSVTGLAGMRTQGRDTQYF.

The chain carries TRBV6-5 and TRBJ2-3, with a weak D call TRBD1 (5 bases). The CDR3 has 14 residues. CDR1 and CDR2 (germline): MNHEY, SVGAGI. The V and J ends lost 2 bases and 2 bases respectively, with 8 bases between them. The CDR3 is CASSYEQVTDTQYF. CDR3 nucleotides: TGTGCCAGCAGTTACGAACAGGTCACAGATACGCAGTATTTT.